Shown below are 12 T cell receptor beta chains from a single sample sequenced in a study of shared clonotypes between healthy human individuals. Sequencing was performed with immunoSEQ multiplex PCR; in TCRdb, only in-frame clones are kept and a portion is missing. This sample has some 500,000 clones, with roughly 78% found just once. Sequencing was done on a sample of PBMCs. The receptors come from a woman aged 40 to 50 in good health. Some clones in this sample may be carry-over from other donors' samples.

V gene TRBV6-5 combines with J gene TRBJ1-3; D is ambiguous. Trimming took off 6 bases at V and 2 bases at J, with 8 bases between the two ends. The CDR3 length is 13 residues. Germline V gives CDR1 MNHEY, CDR2 SVGAGI. The CDR3 here is CASRTSPGNTIYF. CDR3 DNA sequence: TGTGCCAGCAGAACAAGTCCTGGAAACACCATATATTTT.

This clone has just a few counts. This sequence joins TRBV13 and TRBJ2-6; the match to TRBD1 covers 7 bases. Germline V gene data show CDR1 as PRHDT and CDR2 as FYEKMQ (reference sequence). This CDR3 has 16 residues. The trim removed 10 bases at V and 1 base at J, leaving 10 bases unmatched. CDR3 protein: CATAQGVVSGANVLTF. In DNA form, the CDR3 reads TGTGCCACCGCGCAGGGGGTGGTTTCTGGGGCCAACGTCCTGACTTTC.

This clone came up once. Distinct nucleotide sequences in the sample also encode this CDR3. This rearrangement joins TRBV5-1 to TRBJ2-5; D ambiguous. The CDR3 has 11 amino acids. V lost 0 bases to trimming and J lost 4 bases, with 1 base between them. Germline V lookup: CDR1 SGHRS, CDR2 YFSETQ. The CDR3 is CASSLVETQYF. CDR3 in DNA: TGCGCCAGCAGCTTGGTAGAGACCCAGTACTTC. Full variable domain (missing parts from reference TRBV5-1 and TRBJ2-5): KAGVTQTPRYLIKTRGQQVTLSCSPISGHRSVSWYQQTPGQGLQFLFEYFSETQRNKGNFPGRFSGRQFSNSRSEMNVSTLELGDSALYLCASSLVETQYFGPGTRLLVL.

This clone has just one count. Here the CDR3 reads CASSSFGATDTQYF. The CDR3, as DNA: TGTGCCAGCAGCTCTTTTGGGGCCACAGATACGCAGTATTTT. V is TRBV7-2 and J is TRBJ2-3, with D possibly TRBD1 on 5 matching bases. Germline V gives CDR1 SGHTA, CDR2 FQGNSA. The V end was cut by 4 bases, the J end by 2 bases, with 10 bases between. The CDR3 runs to 14 residues.

This clone was observed a handful of times. The genes are TRBV13 and TRBJ1-1, with D hard to call. V lost 5 bases and J lost 1, with 14 bases in between. This CDR3 region has 15 residues. Germline V gene lookup returns CDR1 PRHDT and CDR2 FYEKMQ (reference sequence). This CDR3 is CASSRTLQQNTEAFF. CDR3 DNA sequence: TGTGCCAGCAGCCGTACGCTTCAGCAGAACACTGAAGCTTTCTTT.

V gene TRBV10-2 combines with J gene TRBJ2-3; 13 bases align to TRBD2. With 6 bases clipped from V and 1 base from J, the junction kept 4 bases outside the gene matches. The V gene's germline CDR1 is WSHSY and CDR2 SAAADI. The CDR3 spans 16 residues. DNA for the CDR3: TGCGCCAGCAGGGATGGACTAGCGGGAGGCACAGATACGCAGTATTTT. Protein sequence: CASRDGLAGGTDTQYF.

This clone was seen only a few times. The chain combines TRBV6-4 with TRBJ2-2; D is undetermined. Trimming cost V 0 bases and J 6 bases, with 8 bases left between them. Per germline, CDR1 MRHNA and CDR2 SNTAGT. The CDR3 extends over 14 amino acids. The CDR3 loop reads CASSDSGGAGELFF. In DNA form, the CDR3 reads TGTGCCAGCAGTGACTCCGGTGGGGCCGGGGAGCTGTTTTTT.

The V gene is TRBV5-5, the J gene TRBJ1-1; no reliable D call. The V gene's germline CDR1 is SGHKS and CDR2 YYEKEE (reference sequence). The CDR3 has 13 amino acids. V gave up 0 bases and J gave up 4 bases, with 7 bases separating them. CDR3 in DNA: TGTGCCAGCAGCTTGGCTCTGTTCACTGAAGCTTTCTTT. This codes for CASSLALFTEAFF.

The chain is built from TRBV30 and TRBJ2-4; 15 bases match TRBD2. The CDR3 runs to 17 residues. CDR1 is GTSNPN, CDR2 SVGIG, per germline (reference sequence). J was trimmed by 6 bases and V by 3 bases; bases with no gene match: 9. CDR3 loop: CAWRHGLAGGPGNIQYF. The CDR3 nucleotides read TGTGCCTGGAGGCATGGACTAGCGGGAGGGCCGGGAAACATTCAGTACTTC.

This chain connects TRBV7-8 to TRBJ2-7, with TRBD1 matching over 7 bases. Per germline, CDR1 SGHVS and CDR2 FQNEAQ. The CDR3 totals 14 residues. Trimming at V came to 4 bases and at J to 0 bases, leaving 3 bases not matched to a gene. CDR3 sequence reads: CASSSGDSSYEQYF. The CDR3 region has the DNA TGTGCCAGCAGCTCCGGGGACAGCTCCTACGAGCAGTACTTC.

The chain recombines TRBV6-1 with TRBJ2-1, with 14 bases lining up with TRBD2. CDR3 length: 15 amino acids. Germline CDR1 and CDR2: MNHNS and SASEGT. The ends lost 7 bases at V and 15 bases at J; junction bases unmatched: 14. The chain's CDR3 is CASTESGTSGSAGFF. The CDR3 bases are TGTGCCAGCACCGAATCCGGGACTAGCGGGAGCGCCGGGTTCTTC.

CDR3 loop: CASSPRTGGTFF. CDR3 bases: TGTGCCAGCAGTCCCCGGACAGGGGGGACTTTCTTT. The V call is TRBV6-5, the J call TRBJ1-1, with 10 bases matching TRBD1. This CDR3 comprises 12 residues. Trimming took 5 bases from V and 12 from J; bases not matched to a gene: 6. Germline V gives CDR1 MNHEY, CDR2 SVGAGI.